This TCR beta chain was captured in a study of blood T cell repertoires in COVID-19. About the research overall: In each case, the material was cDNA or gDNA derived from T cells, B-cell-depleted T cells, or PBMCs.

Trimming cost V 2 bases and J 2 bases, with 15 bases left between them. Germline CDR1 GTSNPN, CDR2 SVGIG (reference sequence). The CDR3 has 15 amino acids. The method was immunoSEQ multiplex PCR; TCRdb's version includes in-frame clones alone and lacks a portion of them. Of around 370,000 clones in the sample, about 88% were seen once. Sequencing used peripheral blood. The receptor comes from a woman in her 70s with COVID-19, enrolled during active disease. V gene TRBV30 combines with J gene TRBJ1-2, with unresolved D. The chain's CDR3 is CAWSTFSGGNYGYTF. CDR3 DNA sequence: TGTGCCTGGAGTACGTTTAGTGGCGGAAACTATGGCTACACCTTC.